This T cell receptor beta chain was obtained from a study of cytomegalovirus exposure and HLA in healthy donors. Generated by immunoSEQ multiplex PCR, the TCRdb table keeps only in-frame clones and is missing some. The data show roughly 120,000 clones, with about nine tenths seen just once and 4% to 5.5% held by the top ten. The TCR was taken from a man between 18 and 35 years old in good health and CMV-seropositive. Sequencing was performed on PBMCs.

CDR3: CAISESQGASEQYF. The DNA for the CDR3 is TGTGCCATCAGTGAGTCGCAGGGGGCTAGCGAGCAGTACTTC. The V call is TRBV10-3, the J call TRBJ2-7; 8 bases are shared with TRBD1. The CDR3 loop spans 14 amino acids. Per germline, CDR1 ENHRY and CDR2 SYGVKD. Germline trimming cut 0 bases from V and 6 bases from J; bases unmatched to any gene: 4.